What follows are 16 T cell receptor beta chains derived from one specimen sequenced in a study of T cell responses to AZD1222 COVID-19 vaccine. Using immunoSEQ multiplex PCR, the repertoire was profiled, and TCRdb retains in-frame clones only, with some absent. The sample has 250,000 or so clones, about 92% seen once. The sample in question was peripheral blood, obtained on day 0 of AZD1222 vaccination. The receptors shown here come from an adult in good health.

The DNA of the CDR3 is TGTGCCAGCTCACCGGCAGGTCCGACGCTCTCTGGAAACACCATATATTTT. It yields the protein CASSPAGPTLSGNTIYF. This chain uses TRBV18 with TRBJ1-3; D not certain. Germline V gene lookup returns CDR1 KGHSH and CDR2 LQKENI. V gave up 3 bases and J gave up 0 bases, with 15 bases separating them. The CDR3 has 17 amino acids.

The gene calls are TRBV9 and TRBJ1-2, with 7 bases identical to TRBD1. The CDR3 covers 15 residues. Losses at the gene ends were 3 bases for V and 2 bases for J; bases not matched to a gene: 7. Germline CDR1 reads SGDLS; CDR2 reads YYNGEE. The CDR3 DNA sequence: TGTGCCAGCAGCGCCGGACAGGCGGGGAACTATGGCTACACCTTC. Translating it yields CASSAGQAGNYGYTF.

V and J are TRBV6-5 and TRBJ2-7, with 7 bases identical to TRBD2. Germline lookup yields CDR1 MNHEY and CDR2 SVGAGI. The J segment lost 5 bases and the V segment lost 7 bases, leaving 11 bases of the junction unmatched. CDR3 length: 14 residues. CDR3: CASTNETSFHEQYF. The CDR3 nucleotides are TGTGCCAGCACCAACGAGACTAGCTTCCACGAGCAGTACTTC.

To note about this clone: At one end the junction does not follow the germline gene, possibly because of a read error. The J gene is TRBJ2-3, the V gene TRBV7-7; weak D call: TRBD1 (6 bases). Germline values: CDR1 SSHAT, CDR2 FNYEAQ (reference sequence). The CDR3 extends over 16 amino acids. CDR3 DNA: TGTGCTAGCAGCTTATTAGGGGGTCCTAGCACAGATACGCAGTATTTT. This gives the protein CASSLLGGPSTDTQYF.

The V gene is TRBV7-8, the J gene TRBJ1-5, with a possible D match to TRBD1 (5 bases). The CDR3 loop spans 14 amino acids. CDR1 is SGHVS, CDR2 FQNEAQ, per germline. Between the trimmed V and J ends, which lost 5 bases and 9 bases, there was a span of 17 bases. The DNA of the CDR3 is TGTGCCAGCAGCCCCGGACACCAAAAGGGGCCCCAGCATTTT. It yields the protein CASSPGHQKGPQHF.

The chain recombines TRBV9 with TRBJ2-6; no firm D call. The CDR3 totals 16 residues. From germline, CDR1 is SGDLS and CDR2 YYNGEE. Trimming pared 0 bases from V and 0 bases from J, leaving 7 bases between. The CDR3 DNA follows: TGTGCCAGCAGCGTAGAGGGTCGCTCTGGGGCCAACGTCCTGACTTTC. It codes for CASSVEGRSGANVLTF. The variable domain in full, completed from reference TRBV9 and TRBJ2-6, reads DSGVTQTPKHLITATGQRVTLRCSPRSGDLSVYWYQQSLDQGLQFLIQYYNGEERAKGNILERFSAQQFPDLHSELNLSSLELGDSALYFCASSVEGRSGANVLTFGAGSRLTVL.

V usage is TRBV29-1 and J usage is TRBJ2-3; D is ambiguous. Germline values: CDR1 SQVTM, CDR2 ANQGSEA. CDR3 size: 15 residues. Trimming stripped 3 bases from V and 0 bases from J, with 13 bases between. CDR3 in amino acids: CSVDDGSGSTDTQYF. CDR3 nucleotides: TGCAGCGTTGATGATGGGTCAGGAAGCACAGATACGCAGTATTTT.

CDR3 in DNA: TGCGCCAGCAGCCAAGATTCCCGAGGGTGGAATTCACCCCTCCACTTT. This sequence encodes CASSQDSRGWNSPLHF. This rearrangement joins TRBV4-1 to TRBJ1-6; D is unresolved. The germline CDR1 and CDR2 sequences are MGHRA and YSYEKL. The length of the CDR3 is 16 residues. Trimming cost V 0 bases and J 7 bases, with 13 bases left between them.

The genes are TRBV11-2 and TRBJ1-3; a possible D gene is TRBD1 (5 bases). This CDR3 region has 16 residues. V was shortened by 5 bases and J by 0 bases, with 14 bases between the two germline ends. Germline CDR1 is SGHAT and CDR2 is FQNNGV. The DNA of the CDR3 is TGTGCCAGCAGCGCTCTACCGACAGCCTCTGGAAACACCATATATTTT. It specifies CASSALPTASGNTIYF.

The chain has TRBV11-2 and TRBJ2-2; 7 nucleotides align to TRBD2. The length of the CDR3 is 16 residues. Germline V gene sequence: CDR1 SGHAT, CDR2 FQNNGV. The V gene end was trimmed by 5 bases and the J gene end by 0 bases; junction bases not matched to a gene: 6. CDR3 in amino acids: CASSPWAGANTGELFF. For the CDR3, the DNA is TGTGCCAGCAGCCCGTGGGCGGGGGCGAACACCGGGGAGCTGTTTTTT. Based on the CDR3 plus reference TRBV11-2 and TRBJ2-2, the full variable domain is EAGVAQSPRYKIIEKRQSVAFWCNPISGHATLYWYQQILGQGPKLLIQFQNNGVVDDSQLPKDRFSAERLKGVDSTLKIQPAKLEDSAVYLCASSPWAGANTGELFFGEGSRLTVL.

V gene TRBV4-3 combines with J gene TRBJ2-1, with D possibly TRBD2 on 6 matching bases. Per the germline V gene, CDR1 is LGHNA and CDR2 is YSLEER. The V gene lost 3 bases and the J gene lost 0 bases, with 12 bases spanning the gap. The CDR3 runs to 16 residues. This chain's CDR3 is CASSQRLDSSYNEQFF. CDR3 DNA sequence: TGCGCCAGCAGCCAGCGACTAGATAGCTCCTACAATGAGCAGTTCTTC.

The chain is built from TRBV7-9 and TRBJ2-5; D uncertain. The CDR3 totals 14 residues. Trimming removed 1 base from V and 0 bases from J, with 6 bases in between. CDR1 SEHNR and CDR2 FQNEAQ come from the germline V gene (reference sequence). DNA for the CDR3: TGTGCCAGCAGCTTAGTAGGGTACCAAGAGACCCAGTACTTC. Amino acid sequence: CASSLVGYQETQYF. The full variable domain, its missing parts supplied by reference TRBV7-9 and TRBJ2-5, is DTGVSQNPRHKITKRGQNVTFRCDPISEHNRLYWYRQTLGQGPEFLTYFQNEAQLEKSRLLSDRFSAERPKGSFSTLEIQRTEQGDSAMYLCASSLVGYQETQYFGPGTRLLVL.

CDR3 coding DNA: TGTGCCAGCAGTCTCTCCCCTAAAGCGGTTCGGAAAAACATTCAGTACTTC. This encodes CASSLSPKAVRKNIQYF. The chain is built from TRBV28 and TRBJ2-4; maybe TRBD2 (5 bases). Germline V lookup: CDR1 MDHEN, CDR2 SYDVKM. The CDR3 totals 17 residues. Trimming took 5 bases from V and 4 from J, leaving 21 bases between them.

The chain carries TRBV18 and TRBJ1-2; 7 bases map to TRBD1. Trimming at V came to 0 bases and at J to 0 bases, leaving 1 base not matched to a gene. This CDR3 has 15 residues. Looked up from germline, CDR1 is KGHSH and CDR2 is LQKENI. The CDR3: CASSPPGTANYGYTF. In DNA form, the CDR3 reads TGTGCCAGCTCACCACCCGGGACAGCTAACTATGGCTACACCTTC. The full variable domain, with the rest looked up from reference TRBV18 and TRBJ1-2, is NAGVMQNPRHLVRRRGQEARLRCSPMKGHSHVYWYRQLPEEGLKFMVYLQKENIIDESGMPKERFSAEFPKEGPSILRIQQVVRGDSAAYFCASSPPGTANYGYTFGSGTRLTVV.

The DNA of the CDR3 is TGTGCCACCGGGGGGTACCCGAACACCGGGGAGCTGTTTTTT. Translated, it gives CATGGYPNTGELFF. This chain joins TRBV6-5 and TRBJ2-2; TRBD2 agrees at 7 bases. Trimming took 10 bases from V and 0 from J; bases not matched to a gene: 5. Germline values: CDR1 MNHEY, CDR2 SVGAGI. This CDR3 has 14 amino acids.

Turning to this clone: Germline and junction disagree at one end, which may indicate a read error. The chain recombines TRBV3-1 (or the pseudogene TRBV3-2) with TRBJ2-3, with unresolved D. CDR3 length equals 16 residues. Germline-derived CDR1 and CDR2 are LGHDT and YNNKEL (reference sequence). CDR3 bases: TGTGCCAGCAGCCAAGGTCCCGCCAGGAGCACCGATACGCAGTATTTT. Translation: CASSQGPARSTDTQYF.